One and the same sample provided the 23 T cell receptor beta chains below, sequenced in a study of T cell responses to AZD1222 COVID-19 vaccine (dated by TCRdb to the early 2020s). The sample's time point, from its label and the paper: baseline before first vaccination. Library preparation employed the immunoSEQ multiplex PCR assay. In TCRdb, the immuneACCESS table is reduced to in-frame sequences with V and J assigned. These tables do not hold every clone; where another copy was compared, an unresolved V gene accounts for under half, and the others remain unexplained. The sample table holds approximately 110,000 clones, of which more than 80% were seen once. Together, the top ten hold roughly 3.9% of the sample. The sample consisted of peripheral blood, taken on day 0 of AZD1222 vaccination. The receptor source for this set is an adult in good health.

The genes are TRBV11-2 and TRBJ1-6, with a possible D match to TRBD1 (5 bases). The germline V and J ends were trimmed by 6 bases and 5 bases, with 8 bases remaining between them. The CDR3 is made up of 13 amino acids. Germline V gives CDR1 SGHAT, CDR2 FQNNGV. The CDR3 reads CASRTRDNSPLHF. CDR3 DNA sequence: TGTGCCAGCAGGACCAGGGATAATTCACCCCTCCACTTT.

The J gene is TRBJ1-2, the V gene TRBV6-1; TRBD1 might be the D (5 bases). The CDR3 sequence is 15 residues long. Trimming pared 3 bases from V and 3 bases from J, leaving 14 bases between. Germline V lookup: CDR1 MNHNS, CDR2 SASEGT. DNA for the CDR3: TGTGCCAGCAGTGAGTACAGGAGCGTGGACTATGGCTACACCTTC. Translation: CASSEYRSVDYGYTF.

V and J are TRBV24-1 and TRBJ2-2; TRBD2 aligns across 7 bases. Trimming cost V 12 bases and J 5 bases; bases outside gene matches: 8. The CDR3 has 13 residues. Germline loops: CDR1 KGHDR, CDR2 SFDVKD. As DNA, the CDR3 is TGTGCCGCCATGACGGGGGGTACCGGGGAGCTGTTTTTT. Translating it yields CAAMTGGTGELFF.

In DNA, the CDR3 is TGCAGCGTTGTGGGAAGGTGGACAGGGGTAACTGAAGCTTTCTTT. Translation gives CSVVGRWTGVTEAFF. The chain links TRBV29-1 to TRBJ1-1, with 9 positions matching TRBD1. Germline V gene lookup returns CDR1 SQVTM and CDR2 ANQGSEA. The CDR3 spans 15 residues. Unmatched junction bases numbered 11, after V lost 4 bases and J lost 5 bases.

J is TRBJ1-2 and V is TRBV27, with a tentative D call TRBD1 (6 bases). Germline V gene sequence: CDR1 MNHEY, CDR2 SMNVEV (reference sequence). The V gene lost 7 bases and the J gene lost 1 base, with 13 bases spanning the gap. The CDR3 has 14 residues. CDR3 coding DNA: TGTGCCAGCAAACTGACAGGTTTTAACTATGGCTACACCTTC. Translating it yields CASKLTGFNYGYTF.

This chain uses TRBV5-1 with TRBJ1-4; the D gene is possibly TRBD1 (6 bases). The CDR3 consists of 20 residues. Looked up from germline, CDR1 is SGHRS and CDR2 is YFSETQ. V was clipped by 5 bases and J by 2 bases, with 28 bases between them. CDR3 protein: CASSRGRSRGSSVTNEKLFF. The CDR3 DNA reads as TGCGCCAGCAGTCGGGGCCGTAGCAGGGGATCCTCGGTGACTAATGAAAAACTGTTTTTT.

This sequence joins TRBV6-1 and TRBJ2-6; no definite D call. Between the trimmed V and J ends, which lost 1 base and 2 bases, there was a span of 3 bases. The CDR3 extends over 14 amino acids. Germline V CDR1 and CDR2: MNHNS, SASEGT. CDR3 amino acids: CASSEGAGANVLTF. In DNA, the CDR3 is TGTGCCAGCAGTGAAGGGGCTGGGGCCAACGTCCTGACTTTC.

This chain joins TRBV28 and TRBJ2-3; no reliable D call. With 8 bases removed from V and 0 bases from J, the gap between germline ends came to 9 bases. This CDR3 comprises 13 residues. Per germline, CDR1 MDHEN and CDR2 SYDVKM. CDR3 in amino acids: CASVRASTDTQYF. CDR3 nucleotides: TGTGCCAGCGTTCGAGCTAGCACAGATACGCAGTATTTT.

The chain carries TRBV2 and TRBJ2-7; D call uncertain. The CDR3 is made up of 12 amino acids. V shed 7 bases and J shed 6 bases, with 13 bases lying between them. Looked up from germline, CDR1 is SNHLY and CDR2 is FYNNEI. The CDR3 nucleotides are TGTGCCAGCACCCCCCCGGGCTCCGAGCAGTACTTC. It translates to CASTPPGSEQYF.

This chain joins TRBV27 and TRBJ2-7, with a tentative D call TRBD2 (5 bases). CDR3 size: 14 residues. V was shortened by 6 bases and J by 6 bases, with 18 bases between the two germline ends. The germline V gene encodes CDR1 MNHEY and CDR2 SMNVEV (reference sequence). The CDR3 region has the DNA TGTGCCAGCAGCCCGGACCGGGGAACCGGCGAGCAGTACTTC. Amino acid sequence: CASSPDRGTGEQYF.

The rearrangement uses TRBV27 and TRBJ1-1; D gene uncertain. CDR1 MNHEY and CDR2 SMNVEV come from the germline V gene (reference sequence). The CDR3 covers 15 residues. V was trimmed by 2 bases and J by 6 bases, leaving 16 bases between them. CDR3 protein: CASSLQSGLSAEAFF. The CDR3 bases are TGTGCCAGCAGTTTACAGTCCGGGTTATCAGCTGAAGCTTTCTTT.

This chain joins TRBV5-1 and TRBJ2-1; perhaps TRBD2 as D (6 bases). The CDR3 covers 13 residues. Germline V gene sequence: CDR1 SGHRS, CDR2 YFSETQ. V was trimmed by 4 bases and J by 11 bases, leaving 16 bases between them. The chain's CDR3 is CASSVESTRQQFF. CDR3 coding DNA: TGCGCCAGCAGCGTAGAATCGACTAGACAGCAGTTCTTC.

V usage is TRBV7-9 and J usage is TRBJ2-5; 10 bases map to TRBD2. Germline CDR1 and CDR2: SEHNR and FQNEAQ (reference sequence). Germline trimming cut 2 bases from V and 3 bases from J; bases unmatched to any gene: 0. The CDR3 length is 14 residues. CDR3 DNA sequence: TGTGCCAGCAGCTTACTAGCGGGAGAAGAGACCCAGTACTTC. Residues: CASSLLAGEETQYF.

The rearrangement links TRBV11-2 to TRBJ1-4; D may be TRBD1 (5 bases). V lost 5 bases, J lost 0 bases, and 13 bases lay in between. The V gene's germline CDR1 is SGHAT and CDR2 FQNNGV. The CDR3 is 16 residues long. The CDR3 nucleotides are TGTGCCAGCAGCCACTACCGGACATCAACTAATGAAAAACTGTTTTTT. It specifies CASSHYRTSTNEKLFF.

The CDR3 loop reads CASSSAIRRGRANEQFF. CDR3 DNA sequence: TGTGCCAGCAGCTCCGCTATACGCCGCGGGAGGGCCAATGAGCAGTTCTTC. The chain recombines TRBV5-4 with TRBJ2-1, with 9 bases lining up with TRBD2. Trimming cost V 3 bases and J 6 bases; bases outside gene matches: 13. Germline V gene data show CDR1 as SGHNT and CDR2 as YYREEE (reference sequence). This CDR3 region has 17 residues.

The CDR3 region is CASSLYGVPYEQYF. CDR3 nucleotide sequence: TGCGCCAGCAGCTTGTATGGGGTCCCCTACGAGCAGTACTTC. V and J are TRBV5-1 and TRBJ2-7; D gene uncertain. V lost 1 base, J lost 2 bases, and 10 bases lay in between. The germline V gene has CDR1 SGHRS and CDR2 YFSETQ. The CDR3 length is 14 residues.

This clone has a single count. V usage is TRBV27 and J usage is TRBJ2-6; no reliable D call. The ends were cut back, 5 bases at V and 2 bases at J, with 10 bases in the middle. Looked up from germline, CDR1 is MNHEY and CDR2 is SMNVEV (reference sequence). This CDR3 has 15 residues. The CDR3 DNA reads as TGTGCCAGCAGTCAGACCTGGGCTGGGGCCAACGTCCTGACTTTC. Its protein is CASSQTWAGANVLTF.

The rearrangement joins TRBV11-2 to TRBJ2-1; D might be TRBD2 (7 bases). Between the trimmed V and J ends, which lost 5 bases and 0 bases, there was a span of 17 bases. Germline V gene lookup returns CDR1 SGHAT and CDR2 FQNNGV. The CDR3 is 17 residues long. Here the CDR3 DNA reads TGTGCCAGCAGCGGGGGGGGCACTTCGGACTCCTACAATGAGCAGTTCTTC. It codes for CASSGGGTSDSYNEQFF.

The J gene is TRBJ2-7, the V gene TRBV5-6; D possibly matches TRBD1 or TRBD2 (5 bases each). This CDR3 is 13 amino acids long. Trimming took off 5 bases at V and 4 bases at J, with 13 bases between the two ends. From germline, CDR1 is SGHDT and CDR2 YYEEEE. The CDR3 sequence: CASSFGTQYEQYF. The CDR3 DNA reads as TGTGCCAGCAGTTTCGGGACGCAGTACGAGCAGTACTTC.

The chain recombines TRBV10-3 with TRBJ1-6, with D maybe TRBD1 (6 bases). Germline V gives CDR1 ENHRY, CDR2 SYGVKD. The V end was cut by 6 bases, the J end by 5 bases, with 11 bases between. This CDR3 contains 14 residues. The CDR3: CAIRGQTDNSPLHF. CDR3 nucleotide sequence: TGTGCCATCAGAGGACAGACTGATAATTCACCCCTCCACTTT.

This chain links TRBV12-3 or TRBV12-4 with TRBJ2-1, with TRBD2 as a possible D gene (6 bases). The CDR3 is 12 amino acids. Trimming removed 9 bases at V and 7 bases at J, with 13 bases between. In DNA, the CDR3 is TGTGCCAGTAGACCTGGAGGGAATGAGCAGTTCTTC. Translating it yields CASRPGGNEQFF.

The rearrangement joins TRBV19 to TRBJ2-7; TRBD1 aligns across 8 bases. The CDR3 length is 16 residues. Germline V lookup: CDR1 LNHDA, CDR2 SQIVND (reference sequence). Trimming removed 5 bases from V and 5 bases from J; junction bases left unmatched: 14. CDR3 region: CASSRGIVSGGNEQYF. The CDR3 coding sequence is TGTGCCAGTAGTCGTGGGATCGTATCAGGGGGCAACGAGCAGTACTTC.

In DNA form, the CDR3 reads TGTGCCAGCAGCCATACATGGCGACTTGACACAGATACGCAGTATTTT. It yields the protein CASSHTWRLDTDTQYF. The V call is TRBV16, the J call TRBJ2-3; no firm D call. Per the germline V gene, CDR1 is KGHSY and CDR2 is FQNENV. V lost 3 bases, J lost 2 bases, and 15 bases lay in between. The length of the CDR3 is 16 residues.